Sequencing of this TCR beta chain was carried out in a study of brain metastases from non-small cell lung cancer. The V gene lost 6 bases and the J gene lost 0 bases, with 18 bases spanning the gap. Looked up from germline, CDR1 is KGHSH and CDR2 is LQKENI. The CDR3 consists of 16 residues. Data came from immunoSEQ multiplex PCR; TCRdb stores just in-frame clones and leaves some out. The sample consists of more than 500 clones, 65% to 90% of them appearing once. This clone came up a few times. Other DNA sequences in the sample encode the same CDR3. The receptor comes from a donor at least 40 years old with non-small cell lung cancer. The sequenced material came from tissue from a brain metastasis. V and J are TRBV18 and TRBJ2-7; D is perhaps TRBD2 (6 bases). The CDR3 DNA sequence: TGTGCCAGCTCCTCCTCGCCTGGGACTCTCTCCTACGAGCAGTACTTC. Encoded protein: CASSSSPGTLSYEQYF.